Each of the 16 T cell receptor beta chains below was sequenced from the same sample in a study of blood T cell repertoires in COVID-19. The assay was immunoSEQ multiplex PCR, and TCRdb's table has in-frame clones only and misses some. Altogether about 300,000 clones are present, around 85% being singletons, with the ten largest covering over 1.3%. Sequenced input: peripheral blood. These receptors were taken from a human donor with COVID-19, enrolled during active disease. The donor label of this sample is uncertain.

The gene calls are TRBV20-1 and TRBJ1-1, with a tentative D call TRBD1 (6 bases). CDR1 is DFQATT and CDR2 is SNEGSKA in the germline V gene (reference sequence). The V gene lost 4 bases and the J gene lost 6 bases, with 15 bases spanning the gap. The CDR3 extends over 13 amino acids. This CDR3 is CSATDLRQAEAFF. The CDR3 bases are TGCAGTGCTACTGACCTTAGACAGGCTGAAGCTTTCTTT.

In its sample, this clone was seen a few times. The V and J genes are TRBV11-2 and TRBJ1-2, with D perhaps matching TRBD1 (6 bases). The CDR3 totals 15 residues. Per germline, CDR1 SGHAT and CDR2 FQNNGV. V gave up 1 base and J gave up 2 bases, with 11 bases separating them. The chain's CDR3 is CASSLGGQGNYGYTF. CDR3 bases: TGTGCCAGCAGCTTAGGAGGGCAGGGGAACTATGGCTACACCTTC.

The V gene is TRBV6-5, the J gene TRBJ2-3; D uncertain. CDR3 length equals 13 residues. Germline V CDR1 and CDR2: MNHEY, SVGAGI. V was pared by 6 bases and J by 6 bases, with 13 bases between. CDR3 nucleotides: TGTGCCAGCAGCCCCGCTTTCGGGGATACGCAGTATTTT. Encoded protein: CASSPAFGDTQYF.

The J gene is TRBJ2-3, the V gene TRBV28, with 7 nucleotides matching TRBD1. Germline V lookup: CDR1 MDHEN, CDR2 SYDVKM. Losses at the gene ends were 4 bases for V and 0 bases for J; bases not matched to a gene: 1. The CDR3 covers 14 residues. CDR3 sequence (DNA): TGTGCCAGCAGTTCGACAGGGAGCACAGATACGCAGTATTTT. Its translation: CASSSTGSTDTQYF. The variable domain in full, completed from reference TRBV28 and TRBJ2-3, reads DVKVTQSSRYLVKRTGEKVFLECVQDMDHENMFWYRQDPGLGLRLIYFSYDVKMKEKGDIPEGYSVSREKKERFSLILESASTNQTSMYLCASSSTGSTDTQYFGPGTRLTVL.

This clone was counted once. V gene TRBV28 combines with J gene TRBJ1-1; maybe TRBD1 (5 bases). V was trimmed by 6 bases and J by 1 base, leaving 15 bases between them. Germline V gene data show CDR1 as MDHEN and CDR2 as SYDVKM. The CDR3 spans 15 residues. Here the CDR3 reads CASRPTGNSNTEAFF. DNA for the CDR3: TGTGCCAGCAGACCCACAGGAAACTCGAACACTGAAGCTTTCTTT.

CDR3 nucleotide sequence: TGCGCCAGCAGCATCGGACTAGCGGGAGGGCCCCACACAGATACGCAGTATTTT. Its translation: CASSIGLAGGPHTDTQYF. This rearrangement joins TRBV5-1 to TRBJ2-3, with 15 bases that match TRBD2. CDR1 is SGHRS and CDR2 is YFSETQ in the germline V gene. V gave up 4 bases and J gave up 2 bases; unmatched junction bases: 8. CDR3 length equals 18 residues.

The chain links TRBV28 to TRBJ1-1; a possible D gene is TRBD1 (5 bases). The CDR3 is made up of 14 amino acids. Germline CDR1 and CDR2: MDHEN and SYDVKM. V gave up 6 bases and J gave up 2 bases, with 13 bases separating them. The DNA of the CDR3 is TGTGCCAGCAGCCTGTTCCAGGGTAACACTGAAGCTTTCTTT. It translates to CASSLFQGNTEAFF.

This clone showed up just a few times. This chain uses TRBV5-1 with TRBJ2-7; 8 bases line up with TRBD1. Germline CDR1 reads SGHRS; CDR2 reads YFSETQ. The CDR3 totals 15 residues. Trimming took 0 bases from V and 5 from J; bases not matched to a gene: 7. The CDR3 nucleotides are TGCGCCAGCAGCTTGGGAGGACAGGGTATCCACGAGCAGTACTTC. Residues: CASSLGGQGIHEQYF.

The V gene is TRBV12-3 or TRBV12-4, the J gene TRBJ2-7, with a possible D match to TRBD1 (5 bases). With 6 bases removed from V and 6 bases from J, the gap between germline ends came to 12 bases. The CDR3 length is 12 residues. The CDR3 spells CASSPVGAEQYF. The CDR3, as DNA: TGTGCCAGCAGCCCTGTAGGGGCCGAGCAGTACTTC.

The CDR3 reads CASSLGPYRGNTEAFF. In DNA, the CDR3 is TGCGCCAGCAGCTTGGGCCCGTACAGGGGTAACACTGAAGCTTTCTTT. The J gene is TRBJ1-1, the V gene TRBV5-1, with TRBD1 matching over 7 bases. The germline CDR1 and CDR2 sequences are SGHRS and YFSETQ. With 0 bases clipped from V and 2 bases from J, the junction kept 7 bases outside the gene matches. The CDR3 length is 16 residues.

CDR3 DNA: TGTGCCAGCGGCCGGGGGGGCAGGCCAAACTATGGCTACACCTTC. This translates into CASGRGGRPNYGYTF. The chain carries TRBV6-5 and TRBJ1-2; D may be TRBD1 (6 bases). The V and J ends lost 8 bases and 2 bases respectively, with 18 bases between them. Germline values: CDR1 MNHEY, CDR2 SVGAGI. The CDR3 runs to 15 residues.

V gene TRBV29-1 combines with J gene TRBJ1-5; 9 bases fit TRBD1. Germline CDR1 SQVTM, CDR2 ANQGSEA. CDR3 length: 15 amino acids. With 6 bases clipped from V and 5 bases from J, the junction kept 11 bases outside the gene matches. The CDR3 sequence: CSVSSGTGWDQPQHF. Here the CDR3 DNA reads TGCAGCGTGAGTTCCGGGACAGGGTGGGATCAGCCCCAGCATTTT.

The chain couples TRBV2 to TRBJ1-1, with no clear D. Trimming stripped 6 bases from V and 4 bases from J, with 15 bases between. Germline V gives CDR1 SNHLY, CDR2 FYNNEI. CDR3 length: 14 residues. The CDR3 protein is CASRASTLVTEAFF. The CDR3, as DNA: TGTGCCAGCAGAGCTTCGACATTAGTCACTGAAGCTTTCTTT.

The chain has TRBV2 and TRBJ1-6, with a tentative D call TRBD1 (5 bases). The germline V gene has CDR1 SNHLY and CDR2 FYNNEI. The CDR3 has 16 amino acids. The germline V and J ends were trimmed by 6 bases and 5 bases, with 17 bases remaining between them. The CDR3 DNA sequence: TGTGCCAGCAGGGGGATAACAGGCCTCCATAATTCACCCCTCCACTTT. Translating it yields CASRGITGLHNSPLHF. Drawing the rest from reference TRBV2 and TRBJ1-6, the complete variable domain is EPEVTQTPSHQVTQMGQEVILRCVPISNHLYFYWYRQILGQKVEFLVSFYNNEISEKSEIFDDQFSVERPDGSNFTLKIRSTKLEDSAMYFCASRGITGLHNSPLHFGNGTRLTVT.

This rearrangement joins TRBV10-1 to TRBJ2-2, with D tentatively TRBD2 (6 bases). Germline lookup yields CDR1 WNHNN and CDR2 SYGVQD (reference sequence). The CDR3 totals 15 residues. Trimming took off 0 bases at V and 4 bases at J, with 9 bases between the two ends. For the CDR3, the DNA is TGCGCCAGCAGTGAGTCAGGAGGGCTCACCGGGGAGCTGTTTTTT. Residues: CASSESGGLTGELFF.

The chain has TRBV7-2 and TRBJ2-7; 12 positions agree with TRBD2. The CDR3 spans 14 residues. The germline V gene has CDR1 SGHTA and CDR2 FQGNSA. The V and J ends lost 5 bases and 11 bases, in that order; junction bases with no gene match: 10. The DNA for the CDR3 is TGTGCCAGCAGCCCTCGACTAGCGGGAGATAGGAAGTACTTC. Translation: CASSPRLAGDRKYF.